This TCR beta chain was recovered during a study of shared clonotypes between healthy human individuals. Sequencing was at deep level. Assay used: immunoSEQ multiplex PCR; TCRdb lists only in-frame clones, some missing. The profile covers around 2,000,000 clones, with 85% to 95% appearing a single time and approximately 1.7% taken by the ten largest. V was clipped by 5 bases and J by 2 bases, with 20 bases between them. CDR3 size: 17 residues. Germline V CDR1 and CDR2: SGHNT, YYREEE (reference sequence). CD45RO-negative, CCR7-positively selected cells formed the naive CD8 fraction, excluding terminally differentiated effector memory CD45RA+ cells.

The TCR sequence derives from a man younger than 35 in good health. Some clones in this sample may be carry-over from other donors' samples. The specimen sequenced was naive CD8+ T cells from PBMCs. The chain couples TRBV5-4 to TRBJ2-1; D is ambiguous. CDR3 protein: CASRKIPDDRAYNEQFF. The CDR3 nucleotides read TGTGCCAGCAGAAAAATCCCGGACGACCGAGCCTACAATGAGCAGTTCTTC.